What follows describes a single T cell receptor (beta chain). What it binds is not known. The data stem from a study of T cells in Graves' hyperthyroidism and ophthalmopathy. Study-level points and caveats: Blood also showed most of the thyroid clonotypes that were expanded above 0.001.

Researchers took RNA transcripts and amplified the TCR beta CDR3 regions from them. HTBI primers were employed in a first-round RT-PCR of the TCR CDR3. TCRdb recomputed calls from the multiplex PCR reads with MiXCR, one row per CDR3 protein. The sample has 250,000 to 300,000 distinct CDR3 sequences, around 13% seen once. Germline CDR1 is KGHSH and CDR2 is LQKENI. The CDR3 has 15 amino acids. The trim removed 0 bases at V and 2 bases at J, leaving 3 bases unmatched. PBMCs were collected from a roughly 10 ml volume of fresh peripheral blood. Sequencing was carried out using blood. The TCR was taken from a woman aged 35 to 49 with Graves' hyperthyroidism. V is TRBV18 and J is TRBJ2-5, with 7 bases lining up with TRBD1. Here the CDR3 DNA reads TGTGCCAGCTCACCACCGGGACAGAATCAAGAGACCCAGTACTTC. Translation: CASSPPGQNQETQYF.